This TCR beta chain is drawn from a study of technical replicates of blood from a handful of donors. V lost 0 bases, J lost 5 bases, and 9 bases lay in between. This CDR3 contains 13 residues. Germline V gene lookup returns CDR1 SGHRS and CDR2 YFSETQ. Profiled with immunoSEQ multiplex PCR; TCRdb holds only in-frame clones, not every one. The sample records 75,000 to 95,000 clones, about 96% being singletons. The specimen was T cells isolated from PBMCs. V gene TRBV5-1 combines with J gene TRBJ2-7, with D perhaps TRBD1 (5 bases). This receptor was identified in a human donor in good health. CDR3 DNA: TGCGCCAGCAGCTTGGGGGCAGGGCACGAGCAGTACTTC. Protein sequence: CASSLGAGHEQYF.